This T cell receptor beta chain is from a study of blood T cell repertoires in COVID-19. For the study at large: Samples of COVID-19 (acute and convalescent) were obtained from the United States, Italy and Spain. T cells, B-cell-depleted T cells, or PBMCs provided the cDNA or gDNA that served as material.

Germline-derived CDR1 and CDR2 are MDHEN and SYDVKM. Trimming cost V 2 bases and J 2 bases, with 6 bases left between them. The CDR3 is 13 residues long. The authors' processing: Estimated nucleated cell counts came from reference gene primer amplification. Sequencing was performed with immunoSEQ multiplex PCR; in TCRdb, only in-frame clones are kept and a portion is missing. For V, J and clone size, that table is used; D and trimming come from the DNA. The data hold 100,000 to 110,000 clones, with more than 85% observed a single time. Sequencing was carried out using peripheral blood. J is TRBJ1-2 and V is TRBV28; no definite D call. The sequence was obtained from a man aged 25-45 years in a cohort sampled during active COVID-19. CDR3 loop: CASSLNSNYGYTF. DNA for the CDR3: TGTGCCAGCAGTTTAAACTCCAACTATGGCTACACCTTC.